This TCR beta chain was recorded in a study of blood T cell repertoires in COVID-19. Turning to the study itself: The study drew acute and convalescent COVID-19 samples from the United States, Italy and Spain. Nucleic acid was either cDNA or gDNA, and it came from T cells, B-cell-depleted T cells, or PBMCs.

As handled by the study authors: Reference gene primer amplification gave nucleated cell count estimates. Some clones are missing from TCRdb's copy, which holds only in-frame ones; the method was immunoSEQ multiplex PCR. V and J calls and clone size are given by that table; D and trimming were obtained from the DNA. The sample holds more than 85,000 clones, 80% to 95% seen once. The CDR3 is 16 amino acids. The V end lost 1 base, the J end lost 4 bases, and 17 bases lay between the germline ends. The germline V gene has CDR1 SGHRS and CDR2 YFSETQ. This chain joins TRBV5-1 and TRBJ1-1, with D perhaps matching TRBD1 (6 bases). The clonotype comes from a man between 70 and 80 years old with acute or convalescent COVID-19. Sequencing was performed on peripheral blood. The CDR3 loop reads CASSLKGQGQGTEAFF. The CDR3 nucleotides are TGCGCCAGCAGCTTGAAGGGTCAGGGGCAGGGCACTGAAGCTTTCTTT.